The 32 T cell receptor beta chains presented below share a single source sample, sequenced in a study of cytomegalovirus exposure and HLA in healthy donors. PCR used 60 Vbeta primers and 13 Jbeta primers. The repertoire was sequenced with immunoSEQ multiplex PCR; TCRdb's copy has only in-frame clones and lacks some. Of 140,000 to 150,000 clones listed, nearly 90% are singletons. Sequenced sample: PBMCs. These receptor sequences come from a woman in her 40s in good health and CMV-seronegative.

This clone was picked up a small number of times. The chain is built from TRBV29-1 and TRBJ2-3; D remains unclear. Germline CDR1 is SQVTM and CDR2 is ANQGSEA. The CDR3 spans 11 residues. Trimming took 6 bases from V and 6 from J, leaving 10 bases between them. The CDR3 nucleotides are TGCAGCGTCCAGTCCGGGGATACGCAGTATTTT. Translating gives CSVQSGDTQYF.

This clone was observed once. This chain links TRBV7-2 with TRBJ2-1; 13 nucleotides agree with TRBD2. This CDR3 region has 15 residues. The germline V gene encodes CDR1 SGHTA and CDR2 FQGNSA. The trim removed 5 bases at V and 9 bases at J, leaving 7 bases unmatched. This chain's CDR3 is CASSPGLAGEGEQFF. In DNA, the CDR3 is TGTGCCAGCAGCCCAGGACTAGCGGGAGAGGGTGAGCAGTTCTTC.

A single count supports this clone. CDR3 residues: CASSPRQENTEAFF. The CDR3 nucleotides are TGTGCCAGCTCCCCCCGACAAGAGAACACTGAAGCTTTCTTT. The chain links TRBV18 to TRBJ1-1, with no clear D. The CDR3 loop spans 14 amino acids. Trimming took off 6 bases at V and 1 base at J, with 12 bases between the two ends. Per germline, CDR1 KGHSH and CDR2 LQKENI.

The chain employs TRBV7-2 and TRBJ2-3, with 13 bases that match TRBD2. This CDR3 has 16 amino acids. V lost 5 bases and J lost 3; bases outside the gene matches: 5. Germline CDR1 is SGHTA and CDR2 is FQGNSA. The CDR3 spells CASSPGLAGATDTQYF. CDR3 nucleotides: TGTGCCAGCAGCCCCGGACTAGCGGGAGCGACAGATACGCAGTATTTT.

There are a few counts of this clone. Other DNA sequences in the sample encode the same CDR3. The chain links TRBV6-4 to TRBJ2-2, with 9 bases matching TRBD2. The CDR3 is 15 residues long. V lost 3 bases to trimming and J lost 4 bases; unmatched junction nucleotides: 3. In germline, CDR1 is MRHNA, CDR2 SNTAGT. CDR3 region: CASSEETSGTGELFF. DNA of the CDR3: TGTGCCAGCAGTGAAGAGACTAGCGGCACCGGGGAGCTGTTTTTT.

The gene calls are TRBV7-9 and TRBJ1-1; TRBD1 matches 9 bases. This CDR3 has 15 amino acids. With 1 base clipped from V and 3 bases from J, the junction kept 3 bases outside the gene matches. CDR1 SEHNR and CDR2 FQNEAQ come from the germline V gene (reference sequence). The CDR3 DNA is TGTGCCAGCAGCTTAGGGAGGACAGGGGACACTGAAGCTTTCTTT. It specifies CASSLGRTGDTEAFF.

The chain is built from TRBV7-3 and TRBJ2-5; 7 bases line up with TRBD2. The germline gives CDR1 SGHTA, CDR2 FQGTGA. The junction had 3 bases not matched to a gene; V was cut back by 3 bases and J by 5 bases. The CDR3 consists of 13 residues. The CDR3 region has the DNA TGTGCCAGCAGCTTTTCCGGGAGGGAGACCCAGTACTTC. Its protein is CASSFSGRETQYF.

In nucleotides, the CDR3 is TGTGCCAGCAGCCCCTCCCCGTGGGTAGCGGAATACGAGCAGTACTTC. The encoded protein is CASSPSPWVAEYEQYF. This chain uses TRBV11-3 with TRBJ2-7, with D perhaps matching TRBD2 (6 bases). Germline lookup yields CDR1 SGHNT and CDR2 YENEEA. CDR3 length: 16 amino acids. Deletions cut 5 bases from V and 4 bases from J, with 21 bases between.

The rearrangement links TRBV13 to TRBJ2-1; 13 nucleotides align to TRBD2. Germline V gene data show CDR1 as PRHDT and CDR2 as FYEKMQ (reference sequence). With 5 bases clipped from V and 5 bases from J, the junction kept 12 bases outside the gene matches. The CDR3 sequence is 18 residues long. CDR3 in DNA: TGTGCCAGCAGCGCCGCCTGGACTAGCGGGAGTCTACACAATGAGCAGTTCTTC. Translated: CASSAAWTSGSLHNEQFF.

This CDR3 is CASSEFPGTGNTF. CDR3 DNA: TGTGCCAGTAGTGAGTTTCCCGGGACAGGCAACACCTTC. The chain couples TRBV19 to TRBJ1-2; 8 nucleotides align to TRBD1. Germline V gives CDR1 LNHDA, CDR2 SQIVND (reference sequence). This CDR3 spans 13 amino acids. Unmatched junction bases numbered 11, after V lost 5 bases and J lost 12 bases.

The chain joins TRBV9 to TRBJ2-7, with 10 bases that match TRBD2. V lost 2 bases, J lost 3 bases, and 8 bases stayed unmatched. CDR1 SGDLS and CDR2 YYNGEE come from the germline V gene. This CDR3 has 16 residues. The CDR3 is CASSVRPLAGHYEQYF. In DNA form, the CDR3 reads TGTGCCAGCAGCGTCCGCCCACTAGCGGGGCACTACGAGCAGTACTTC. The whole variable domain, filled in from reference TRBV9 and TRBJ2-7, reads DSGVTQTPKHLITATGQRVTLRCSPRSGDLSVYWYQQSLDQGLQFLIQYYNGEERAKGNILERFSAQQFPDLHSELNLSSLELGDSALYFCASSVRPLAGHYEQYFGPGTRLTVT.

The V and J genes are TRBV7-9 and TRBJ1-4; TRBD1 is a possible D gene (5 bases). Germline CDR1 SEHNR, CDR2 FQNEAQ (reference sequence). V was shortened by 1 base and J by 5 bases, with 17 bases between the two germline ends. CDR3 length: 17 amino acids. CDR3 in DNA: TGTGCCAGCAGCTTAGAGCGAATCGGGGGATGGAATGAAAAACTGTTTTTT. It encodes CASSLERIGGWNEKLFF.

V usage is TRBV7-9 and J usage is TRBJ1-6, with 8 bases fitting TRBD1. The CDR3 totals 15 residues. Trimming at V came to 7 bases and at J to 9 bases, leaving 11 bases not matched to a gene. Germline V gene data show CDR1 as SEHNR and CDR2 as FQNEAQ (reference sequence). CDR3 bases: TGTGCCAGCAAATTCGCGGACAGGGAAGGTTCACCCCTCCACTTT. Amino acids: CASKFADREGSPLHF.

The chain recombines TRBV2 with TRBJ2-4, with TRBD2 as a possible D gene (5 bases). CDR1 is SNHLY and CDR2 is FYNNEI in the germline V gene. Deletions cut 4 bases from V and 0 bases from J, with 7 bases between. The CDR3 spans 14 residues. As DNA, the CDR3 is TGTGCCAGCAGTGGGGGAGAAGCCAAAAACATTCAGTACTTC. It yields the protein CASSGGEAKNIQYF.

This chain links TRBV18 with TRBJ2-7; D may be TRBD1 (5 bases). Germline-derived CDR1 and CDR2 are KGHSH and LQKENI. V was pared by 2 bases and J by 3 bases, with 5 bases between. There are 12 residues in the CDR3. The CDR3 loop is CASSPDSYEQYF. CDR3 DNA sequence: TGTGCCAGCTCACCAGACAGCTACGAGCAGTACTTC.

V is TRBV2 and J is TRBJ2-3; 13 bases match TRBD2. Germline V gene lookup returns CDR1 SNHLY and CDR2 FYNNEI. The CDR3 sequence is 15 residues long. The trim removed 4 bases at V and 7 bases at J, leaving 5 bases unmatched. DNA of the CDR3: TGTGCCAGCAGTGGCCGACTAGCGGGAGGAAATACGCAGTATTTT. Amino acids: CASSGRLAGGNTQYF.

Regarding this clone: The CDR3 does not end in the conserved phenylalanine or tryptophan, so this is likely a read error. No DNA is shown, since the ends of the CDR3 on it are uncertain; the CDR3 is the one TCRdb lists. CDR3 sequence reads: CASSYEQRR. The chain joins TRBV6-5 to TRBJ1-3. The CDR3 has 9 residues if both end residues are counted. Germline CDR1 reads MNHEY; CDR2 reads SVGAGI.

Details on this clone: Additional DNA sequences in this sample encode the identical CDR3. The rearrangement joins TRBV30 to TRBJ2-7; TRBD1 matches 7 bases. Unmatched junction bases numbered 0, after V lost 1 base and J lost 3 bases. The germline V gene has CDR1 GTSNPN and CDR2 SVGIG (reference sequence). The CDR3 has 12 amino acids. CDR3: CAWSGDSYEQYF. CDR3 DNA: TGTGCCTGGAGTGGGGACAGCTACGAGCAGTACTTC.

The chain links TRBV5-1 to TRBJ2-5; 11 bases fit TRBD2. V was clipped by 0 bases and J by 2 bases; unmatched bases: 9. Germline assignment: CDR1 SGHRS and CDR2 YFSETQ. This CDR3 has 18 amino acids. The CDR3 loop reads CASSLGTSGRTWQETQYF. CDR3 bases: TGCGCCAGCAGCTTGGGAACTAGCGGGAGAACCTGGCAAGAGACCCAGTACTTC.

The J gene is TRBJ2-3, the V gene TRBV29-1; 7 bases match TRBD2. Germline values: CDR1 SQVTM, CDR2 ANQGSEA. With 4 bases clipped from V and 2 bases from J, the junction kept 12 bases outside the gene matches. This CDR3 spans 16 amino acids. CDR3 residues: CSVAPALAGFTDTQYF. In nucleotides, the CDR3 is TGCAGCGTTGCTCCCGCTTTAGCGGGTTTCACAGATACGCAGTATTTT.

This chain joins TRBV6-5 and TRBJ2-7; maybe TRBD1 (5 bases). Germline CDR1 MNHEY, CDR2 SVGAGI. The CDR3 runs 13 residues. Trimming cost V 6 bases and J 4 bases, with 13 bases left between them. CDR3 amino acids: CASRRGITYEQYF. The CDR3 nucleotides are TGTGCCAGCAGAAGGGGTATTACTTACGAGCAGTACTTC.

The V call is TRBV9, the J call TRBJ2-7; 10 positions match TRBD2. V lost 3 bases and J lost 2; bases outside the gene matches: 8. In germline, CDR1 is SGDLS, CDR2 YYNGEE. The CDR3 runs 16 residues. CDR3 protein: CASSAEAGGSPYEQYF. CDR3 bases: TGTGCCAGCAGCGCAGAAGCGGGAGGGTCCCCCTACGAGCAGTACTTC.

The V and J genes are TRBV15 and TRBJ2-1; perhaps TRBD2 as D (5 bases). CDR3 length: 15 residues. With 0 bases removed from V and 8 bases from J, the gap between germline ends came to 14 bases. Germline V CDR1 and CDR2: LNHNV, YYDKDF (reference sequence). The CDR3 loop is CATSRDDYISDEQFF. The CDR3 region has the DNA TGTGCCACCAGCAGAGACGATTATATTAGCGATGAGCAGTTCTTC.

This chain connects TRBV19 to TRBJ1-5, with 8 bases lining up with TRBD1. CDR1 and CDR2 from the germline V gene are LNHDA and SQIVND (reference sequence). The CDR3 contains 17 residues. Unmatched junction bases numbered 10, after V lost 4 bases and J lost 2 bases. CDR3 nucleotide sequence: TGTGCCAGTAGTACTACCTCAGGGGGCGCGGGCAATCAGCCCCAGCATTTT. This gives the protein CASSTTSGGAGNQPQHF.

The CDR3 DNA is TGCGCCAGTACTAGCGGAATTAACGACGAGCAGTACTTC. Translating it yields CASTSGINDEQYF. The J gene is TRBJ2-7, the V gene TRBV5-1, with 8 bases lining up with TRBD2. CDR3 length: 13 residues. Unmatched junction bases numbered 9, after V lost 8 bases and J lost 5 bases. The germline V gene encodes CDR1 SGHRS and CDR2 YFSETQ.

This clone appeared once. The chain joins TRBV6-1 to TRBJ2-2; D unresolved. Germline V gene data show CDR1 as MNHNS and CDR2 as SASEGT. The CDR3 runs 17 residues. V was trimmed by 1 base and J by 2 bases, leaving 14 bases between them. Here the CDR3 DNA reads TGTGCCAGCAGTGAAGTGGCCCTCCGAATCAACACCGGGGAGCTGTTTTTT. It translates to CASSEVALRINTGELFF.

Details on this clone: One end of the junction varies from germline; a read error may be responsible. The chain is built from TRBV7-7 and TRBJ2-5, with D possibly matching TRBD2 (6 bases). CDR1 and CDR2 from the germline V gene are SSHAT and FNYEAQ (reference sequence). The CDR3 covers 13 residues. CDR3 protein: CASSTGLQETQYF. CDR3 bases: TGTGCTAGCAGCACGGGACTCCAAGAGACCCAGTACTTC.

A few counts support this clone. V and J are TRBV7-6 and TRBJ1-1, with D perhaps matching TRBD1 (5 bases). CDR3 size: 13 residues. Germline V lookup: CDR1 SGHVS, CDR2 FNYEAQ. Trimming cost V 2 bases and J 1 base, with 5 bases left between them. The CDR3 sequence is CASSLQGNTEAFF. The DNA of the CDR3 is TGTGCCAGCAGCTTACAGGGGAACACTGAAGCTTTCTTT.

The chain combines TRBV27 with TRBJ2-6; weak D call: TRBD1 (5 bases). The CDR3 loop spans 16 amino acids. Germline loops: CDR1 MNHEY, CDR2 SMNVEV (reference sequence). Trimming cost V 8 bases and J 4 bases, with 18 bases left between them. CDR3 DNA: TGTGCCAGCCGGACGTACGACAGCTCCGGGGCCAACGTCCTGACTTTC. Encoded protein: CASRTYDSSGANVLTF.

The chain recombines TRBV7-9 with TRBJ2-1, with 8 positions matching TRBD2. This CDR3 spans 18 amino acids. V was pared by 1 base and J by 7 bases, with 15 bases of the junction left unmatched. Per germline, CDR1 SEHNR and CDR2 FQNEAQ (reference sequence). The CDR3 DNA follows: TGTGCCAGCAGCTTAGAATCCGGGAGGGCCGCAGTTTGGAATGAGCAGTTCTTC. Residues: CASSLESGRAAVWNEQFF.

This rearrangement joins TRBV10-3 to TRBJ2-5, with unresolved D. Trimming shortened V by 8 bases and J by 7 bases, and 17 bases separated the two germline ends. Germline V gene lookup returns CDR1 ENHRY and CDR2 SYGVKD. CDR3 length equals 13 residues. CDR3 in amino acids: CAISPQPGGTQYF. The CDR3 DNA is TGTGCCATCTCACCCCAACCCGGCGGGACCCAGTACTTC.

The chain combines TRBV11-2 with TRBJ2-7; 12 bases match TRBD2. The CDR3 totals 17 residues. The germline V gene has CDR1 SGHAT and CDR2 FQNNGV. With V trimmed by 2 bases and J by 2 bases, 7 bases remained unmatched. The CDR3 region is CASSLWASGRGPYEQYF. CDR3 bases: TGTGCCAGCAGCTTATGGGCTAGCGGGAGGGGACCCTACGAGCAGTACTTC.